This T cell receptor beta chain was obtained from a study of cytomegalovirus exposure and HLA in healthy donors. Study background: An early data release held 80 million or so unique TCRs from HLA-typed donors.

Primers: 60 Vbeta forward and 13 Jbeta reverse. Here immunoSEQ multiplex PCR was the method, and the copy in TCRdb shows in-frame clones only, minus some. Among over 150,000 clones listed, about four fifths were seen once. Remarks on this clone: Antigen unknown.

Broader study findings: Later genetic work tied a missense DCLRE1C variant to beta-chain V and J trimming. TCR association rates varied by HLA locus in a later analysis, with DRB1 highest and HLA-C lowest.

When sampled, the donors appeared nominally healthy, though they likely had unrecorded immune exposures. This TCR came from a woman in her forties or fifties in good health and CMV-seropositive. The source material was PBMCs.

CDR3: CASSSEGSEGYTF. The CDR3 DNA is TGTGCCAGCAGTTCCGAAGGGAGCGAAGGCTACACCTTC. The genes are TRBV28 and TRBJ1-2, with D unclear. The CDR3 is made up of 13 amino acids. The ends were cut back, 4 bases at V and 8 bases at J, with 14 bases in the middle. Germline V gene data show CDR1 as MDHEN and CDR2 as SYDVKM.